These T cell receptor beta chains were read from a single sample in a study of blood T cell repertoires in COVID-19. Generated by immunoSEQ multiplex PCR, the TCRdb table keeps only in-frame clones and is missing some. The data show about 220,000 clones, with 80% to 90% seen just once and roughly 3.4% held by the top ten. Material: PBMCs or T cells enriched from blood (not recorded which). These receptors were obtained from a woman aged 40-49 years with acute COVID-19. CDR3s include the opening cysteine and the closing phenylalanine or tryptophan. A D gene is named only where the DNA matches it firmly. Size is omitted from some rows. Given values are once, few, many or a class for expanded clones.

abundance,d_gene,len,j_gene,v_gene,CDR3aa,CDR3nt
.,TRBD1,17,TRBJ1-1,TRBV18,CASSWVVTGQGTTEAFF,TGTGCCAGCTCATGGGTTGTAACGGGACAGGGGACCACTGAAGCTTTCTTT
.,.,15,TRBJ1-4,TRBV7-9,CASSLSTGLNEKLFF,TGTGCCAGCAGCCTATCCACAGGTCTTAATGAAAAACTGTTTTTT
.,.,14,TRBJ2-5,TRBV11-2,CASSPTGGQETQYF,TGTGCCAGCAGCCCCACCGGGGGCCAAGAGACCCAGTACTTC
.,TRBD2,12,TRBJ2-2,TRBV12-3/TRBV12-4,CASGTSTGELFF,TGTGCCAGCGGGACTAGTACCGGGGAGCTGTTTTTT
once,.,17,TRBJ2-4,TRBV6-8,CASSYGTSGGVKNIQYF,TGTGCCAGCAGTTACGGGACATCCGGAGGAGTGAAAAACATTCAGTACTTC
few,TRBD1,15,TRBJ1-2,TRBV4-1,CASSLRQGSHYGYTF,TGCGCCAGCAGCCTAAGACAGGGTTCCCACTATGGCTACACCTTC
.,TRBD2,14,TRBJ2-1,TRBV3-1/TRBV3-2,CASSPSLAPDEQFF,TGTGCCAGCAGCCCCTCACTAGCGCCAGACGAGCAGTTCTTC
.,TRBD2,17,TRBJ2-3,TRBV5-1,CASSLDPSGGASETQYF,TGCGCCAGCAGCTTGGACCCTAGCGGGGGGGCATCTGAGACGCAGTATTTT
.,TRBD1,16,TRBJ2-2,TRBV15,CATSSPGQGLGGELFF,TGTGCCACCAGCAGCCCGGGACAGGGGTTAGGCGGGGAGCTGTTTTTT
few,.,14,TRBJ1-4,TRBV19,CASSTPGTVEKLFF,TGTGCCAGTAGTACCCCAGGGACTGTTGAAAAACTGTTTTTT
.,.,14,TRBJ1-6,TRBV27,CASSPQGPNSPLHF,TGTGCCAGCAGTCCCCAGGGCCCTAATTCACCCCTCCACTTT
once,.,13,TRBJ2-2,TRBV7-8,CASSSQVPGELFF,TGTGCCAGCAGCTCACAGGTACCCGGGGAGCTGTTTTTT
few,.,13,TRBJ1-2,TRBV11-1,CASSLVGGYGYTF,TGTGCCAGCAGCTTAGTCGGGGGCTATGGCTACACCTTC
.,.,18,TRBJ2-5,TRBV15,CATSRATHLSGNQETQYF,TGTGCCACCAGCAGAGCGACCCACTTGTCGGGGAATCAAGAGACCCAGTACTTC
.,.,14,TRBJ1-2,TRBV30,CAWSVRGILHGYTF,TGTGCCTGGAGTGTTCGCGGGATCCTCCATGGCTACACCTTC
.,TRBD1,13,TRBJ1-1,TRBV29-1,CSVARGADTEAFF,TGCAGCGTTGCCAGGGGGGCGGACACTGAAGCTTTCTTT
.,.,19,TRBJ1-6,TRBV7-2,CASSLARGTLSSYNSPLHF,TGTGCCAGCAGCTTAGCCCGGGGGACCCTGAGCTCCTATAATTCACCCCTCCACTTT
few,.,13,TRBJ1-5,TRBV6-5,CASRGQSNQPQHF,TGTGCCAGCAGAGGACAGAGCAATCAGCCCCAGCATTTT
.,TRBD1,14,TRBJ1-1,TRBV11-2,CASSHGQGPTEAFF,TGTGCCAGCAGCCACGGACAGGGTCCCACTGAAGCTTTCTTT
.,.,14,TRBJ1-4,TRBV30,CAWRGGARSEKLFF,TGTGCCTGGAGAGGGGGGGCCCGGTCGGAAAAACTGTTTTTT
.,TRBD1,15,TRBJ1-1,TRBV3-1/TRBV3-2,CASSQGGTGKVTAFF,TGTGCCAGCAGCCAAGGGGGGACAGGGAAGGTGACAGCTTTCTTT
once,.,11,TRBJ1-1,TRBV12-3/TRBV12-4,CASSRGTEAFF,TGTGCCAGCAGTAGGGGGACTGAAGCTTTCTTT
.,TRBD1,14,TRBJ1-2,TRBV7-2,CASSPAGTAYGYTF,TGTGCCAGCAGCCCCGCCGGGACAGCTTATGGCTACACCTTC
few,.,14,TRBJ1-1,TRBV12-1,CASSSGTPNTEAFF,TGTGCCAGCAGCTCCGGGACACCGAACACTGAAGCTTTCTTT
.,.,17,TRBJ2-2,TRBV2,CASSEALGSPNTGELFF,TGTGCCAGCAGTGAAGCTCTGGGCAGCCCGAACACCGGGGAGCTGTTTTTT
.,.,17,TRBJ1-4,TRBV19,CASSIDPPGATNEKLFF,TGTGCCAGTAGTATAGATCCCCCGGGGGCAACTAATGAAAAACTGTTTTTT
.,TRBD1,15,TRBJ1-1,TRBV15,CATSRAQGARAEAFF,TGTGCCACCAGCAGAGCGCAGGGGGCAAGGGCTGAAGCTTTCTTT